This T cell receptor (beta chain) is from a study of blood T cell repertoires in COVID-19. Authors' data handling: Nucleated cell number was recorded as an estimate derived from reference gene primer amplification. Data came from immunoSEQ multiplex PCR; TCRdb stores just in-frame clones and leaves some out. That table furnishes V, J and clone size, whereas the DNA furnished D and trimming. The sample has around 29,000 clones; about 90% are singletons. V gave up 2 bases and J gave up 5 bases, with 16 bases separating them. Germline V CDR1 and CDR2: SGHDT, YYEEEE. This CDR3 is built from 15 residues. The chain has TRBV5-6 and TRBJ1-2; possibly TRBD1 for D (5 bases). This clonotype was obtained from a human donor with active COVID-19. The donor label of this sample is uncertain. Sample: peripheral blood. The CDR3 DNA reads as TGTGCCAGCAGCTTCCTGTCAGCGGGGGATTATGGCTACACCTTC. It specifies CASSFLSAGDYGYTF.